This passage covers 28 T cell receptor beta chains from one sample sequenced in a study of blood T cell repertoires in COVID-19. The assay was immunoSEQ multiplex PCR, and TCRdb's table has in-frame clones only and misses some. The sample yields more than 110,000 clones, over 80% seen once. What was sequenced was peripheral blood. These receptors were taken from a woman of 80 years or more with acute or convalescent COVID-19.

The chain recombines TRBV5-6 with TRBJ2-1; no clear D. The CDR3 is 14 amino acids. CDR1 and CDR2 (germline): SGHDT, YYEEEE. V was cut by 2 bases and J by 6 bases, with 12 bases left in between. The CDR3 DNA reads TGTGCCAGCAGCTTCGAGTCGCTCGTCAATGAGCAGTTCTTC. Translated: CASSFESLVNEQFF. Variable domain in full (rest from reference TRBV5-6 and TRBJ2-1): DAGVTQSPTHLIKTRGQQVTLRCSPKSGHDTVSWYQQALGQGPQFIFQYYEEEERQRGNFPDRFSGHQFPNYSSELNVNALLLGDSALYLCASSFESLVNEQFFGPGTRLTVL.

The V and J genes are TRBV4-3 and TRBJ2-7, with 9 bases matching TRBD2. The V gene's germline CDR1 is LGHNA and CDR2 YSLEER. This CDR3 comprises 22 residues. The V gene end was trimmed by 0 bases and the J gene end by 4 bases; junction bases not matched to a gene: 25. CDR3 sequence reads: CASSQDSILGQAMRGGSYEQYF. CDR3 DNA: TGCGCCAGCAGCCAAGATTCGATTCTAGGGCAGGCCATGCGGGGGGGTTCTTACGAGCAGTACTTC.

This chain connects TRBV2 to TRBJ2-5; 9 nucleotides align to TRBD1. This CDR3 is built from 12 residues. V trimming: 8 bases; J trimming: 5 bases; junction bases outside the gene matches: 3. Germline loops: CDR1 SNHLY, CDR2 FYNNEI. CDR3 residues: CASGQGRETQYF. The DNA of the CDR3 is TGTGCCAGCGGACAGGGGCGGGAGACCCAGTACTTC. The variable domain in full, completed from reference TRBV2 and TRBJ2-5, reads EPEVTQTPSHQVTQMGQEVILRCVPISNHLYFYWYRQILGQKVEFLVSFYNNEISEKSEIFDDQFSVERPDGSNFTLKIRSTKLEDSAMYFCASGQGRETQYFGPGTRLLVL.

The chain combines TRBV5-1 with TRBJ1-1; D is uncertain. This CDR3 has 14 amino acids. The germline gives CDR1 SGHRS, CDR2 YFSETQ. The V and J ends lost 0 bases and 3 bases respectively, with 9 bases between them. CDR3 in DNA: TGCGCCAGCAGCTTGGTTTCCGGGGACACTGAAGCTTTCTTT. This sequence encodes CASSLVSGDTEAFF. Using reference TRBV5-1 and TRBJ1-1 for the parts outside the CDR3, the full variable domain is KAGVTQTPRYLIKTRGQQVTLSCSPISGHRSVSWYQQTPGQGLQFLFEYFSETQRNKGNFPGRFSGRQFSNSRSEMNVSTLELGDSALYLCASSLVSGDTEAFFGQGTRLTVV.

In DNA, the CDR3 is TGCGCCAGCAGCGGCGGACAGCCACAAGAGACCCAGTACTTC. Protein sequence: CASSGGQPQETQYF. This chain connects TRBV5-1 to TRBJ2-5, with D perhaps matching TRBD1 (6 bases). The CDR3 consists of 14 residues. Trimming stripped 4 bases from V and 2 bases from J, with 12 bases between. Germline CDR1 SGHRS, CDR2 YFSETQ.

The chain recombines TRBV2 with TRBJ2-3; 10 positions agree with TRBD2. CDR3 length equals 16 residues. Unmatched junction bases numbered 7, after V lost 6 bases and J lost 1 base. The germline V gene has CDR1 SNHLY and CDR2 FYNNEI. The CDR3 region is CASRELLAGRTDTQYF. The CDR3 bases are TGTGCCAGCAGGGAACTACTAGCGGGGCGCACAGATACGCAGTATTTT.

This rearrangement joins TRBV7-2 to TRBJ2-2, with 9 nucleotides matching TRBD2. The CDR3 consists of 15 residues. Germline CDR1 reads SGHTA; CDR2 reads FQGNSA. V was pared by 1 base and J by 6 bases, with 3 bases of the junction left unmatched. The CDR3 DNA sequence: TGTGCCAGCAGCTTAGGCGGGGGGGCCTCCGGGGAGCTGTTTTTT. As protein: CASSLGGGASGELFF.

This sequence joins TRBV7-8 and TRBJ1-5, with 9 bases fitting TRBD1. This CDR3 comprises 16 residues. Losses at the gene ends were 5 bases for V and 5 bases for J; bases not matched to a gene: 10. Germline V CDR1 and CDR2: SGHVS, FQNEAQ. The CDR3 loop is CASSPGTGNGYQPQHF. The CDR3 DNA follows: TGTGCCAGCAGCCCCGGGACAGGGAATGGGTATCAGCCCCAGCATTTT. Combining the CDR3 with reference TRBV7-8 and TRBJ1-5 gives the whole variable domain GAGVSQSPRYKVAKRGQDVALRCDPISGHVSLFWYQQALGQGPEFLTYFQNEAQLDKSGLPSDRFFAERPEGSVSTLKIQRTQQEDSAVYLCASSPGTGNGYQPQHFGDGTRLSIL.

The gene calls are TRBV6-2 or TRBV6-3 and TRBJ2-5; 9 bases fit TRBD2. After removal of 5 bases from V and 0 bases from J, the junction contained 10 bases not matched to a gene. Germline V CDR1 and CDR2: MNHEY, SVGEGT. The CDR3 has 17 residues. The CDR3 spells CASSLWPLAGYQETQYF. The DNA for the CDR3 is TGTGCCAGCAGTCTATGGCCTCTAGCGGGGTACCAAGAGACCCAGTACTTC.

The chain links TRBV20-1 to TRBJ1-4; D is unresolved. CDR1 DFQATT and CDR2 SNEGSKA come from the germline V gene (reference sequence). Deletions cut 3 bases from V and 7 bases from J, with 15 bases between. This CDR3 spans 14 amino acids. CDR3 DNA: TGCAGTGCTAGTAGCACAGTCTACGGTGAAAAACTGTTTTTT. This sequence encodes CSASSTVYGEKLFF.

For this clone: Other DNA sequences from this sample encode an identical CDR3 as well. CDR3 coding DNA: TGTGCCAGCAGTTTAACTAGCTCTGGAAACACCATATATTTT. Protein sequence: CASSLTSSGNTIYF. The V and J genes are TRBV27 and TRBJ1-3; D ambiguous. Trimming shortened V by 2 bases and J by 0 bases, and 5 bases separated the two germline ends. The germline V gene encodes CDR1 MNHEY and CDR2 SMNVEV (reference sequence). The CDR3 totals 14 residues.

The CDR3: CASSIVRAGNQPQHF. The CDR3 DNA reads as TGTGCCAGTAGTATTGTCAGGGCAGGCAATCAGCCCCAGCATTTT. The chain uses TRBV19 and TRBJ1-5, with D possibly being TRBD1 (5 bases). CDR3 length equals 15 residues. Between the trimmed V and J ends, which lost 3 bases and 2 bases, there was a span of 11 bases. Germline-derived CDR1 and CDR2 are LNHDA and SQIVND (reference sequence).

The chain carries TRBV9 and TRBJ1-6; no clear D. V gave up 0 bases and J gave up 7 bases, with 8 bases separating them. CDR3 length: 14 residues. Germline-derived CDR1 and CDR2 are SGDLS and YYNGEE. The CDR3 DNA reads as TGTGCCAGCAGCGTAGTGCCGGGGAATTCACCCCTCCACTTT. Protein product: CASSVVPGNSPLHF.

The chain employs TRBV4-1 and TRBJ1-1; D perhaps matches TRBD1 (6 bases). Germline V gives CDR1 MGHRA, CDR2 YSYEKL. V lost 4 bases and J lost 0, with 9 bases in between. The CDR3 totals 14 residues. As DNA, the CDR3 is TGCGCCAGCAGCCGACAGGCCTTGAACACTGAAGCTTTCTTT. Amino acid sequence: CASSRQALNTEAFF.

This sequence joins TRBV5-5 and TRBJ2-5; 12 bases match TRBD2. J lost 2 bases, V lost 4 bases, and 3 bases had no gene match. Per the germline V gene, CDR1 is SGHKS and CDR2 is YYEKEE (reference sequence). The CDR3 spans 15 residues. This CDR3 reads CASSRLAGGQETQYF. As DNA, the CDR3 is TGTGCCAGCAGCCGGCTAGCGGGGGGGCAAGAGACCCAGTACTTC.

The rearrangement joins TRBV10-1 to TRBJ1-2; D is possibly TRBD1 (6 bases). The CDR3 sequence is 13 residues long. Germline CDR1 WNHNN, CDR2 SYGVQD (reference sequence). V was pared by 4 bases and J by 5 bases, with 11 bases between. CDR3 region: CASSGATGYGYTF. The CDR3 bases are TGCGCCAGCAGTGGAGCAACAGGGTATGGCTACACCTTC.

In its sample, this clone was seen once. This chain connects TRBV2 to TRBJ1-4; 7 nucleotides line up with TRBD1. The J segment lost 0 bases and the V segment lost 5 bases, leaving 15 bases of the junction unmatched. The CDR3 loop spans 19 amino acids. The germline V gene has CDR1 SNHLY and CDR2 FYNNEI. CDR3: CASSPRGGKGAATNEKLFF. CDR3 sequence (DNA): TGTGCCAGCAGTCCAAGAGGGGGCAAAGGGGCAGCAACTAATGAAAAACTGTTTTTT.

V and J are TRBV10-3 and TRBJ1-2, with unresolved D. CDR3 size: 14 residues. V was trimmed by 0 bases and J by 4 bases, leaving 9 bases between them. CDR1 is ENHRY and CDR2 is SYGVKD in the germline V gene. The CDR3 region is CAISESQVGYGYTF. CDR3 coding DNA: TGTGCCATCAGTGAGTCCCAGGTTGGCTATGGCTACACCTTC.

The chain recombines TRBV5-4 with TRBJ2-7; 8 bases agree with TRBD2. Germline V gives CDR1 SGHNT, CDR2 YYREEE (reference sequence). Unmatched junction bases numbered 10, after V lost 3 bases and J lost 2 bases. This CDR3 region has 16 residues. The CDR3 loop reads CASSSRTAGGPYEQYF. The CDR3 DNA is TGTGCCAGCAGCTCAAGAACGGCGGGGGGACCCTACGAGCAGTACTTC.

The chain combines TRBV2 with TRBJ1-4; maybe TRBD1 (5 bases). With 3 bases removed from V and 5 bases from J, the gap between germline ends came to 10 bases. The CDR3 is 14 amino acids. Germline CDR1 is SNHLY and CDR2 is FYNNEI. The CDR3 DNA is TGTGCCAGCAGTGATGAAGGGGTGAATGAAAAACTGTTTTTT. This translates into CASSDEGVNEKLFF.

The V gene is TRBV2, the J gene TRBJ2-7; TRBD1 agrees at 9 bases. CDR1 SNHLY and CDR2 FYNNEI come from the germline V gene. V shed 7 bases, J shed 6 bases, and the junction held 7 bases outside the gene matches. The CDR3 contains 13 residues. DNA of the CDR3: TGTGCCAGCATGCTGGACAGGGGTAGCGAGCAGTACTTC. Protein sequence: CASMLDRGSEQYF.

The V call is TRBV5-1, the J call TRBJ2-5; 9 bases align to TRBD2. The length of the CDR3 is 16 residues. J was trimmed by 2 bases and V by 0 bases; bases with no gene match: 5. Germline lookup yields CDR1 SGHRS and CDR2 YFSETQ. The CDR3, as DNA: TGCGCCAGCAGCTTGGGAGCGGGGGGTCCTCAAGAGACCCAGTACTTC. Its protein product is CASSLGAGGPQETQYF.

The chain links TRBV28 to TRBJ1-5; TRBD1 is a possible D gene (6 bases). Trimming removed 7 bases at V and 5 bases at J, with 12 bases between. Looked up from germline, CDR1 is MDHEN and CDR2 is SYDVKM. CDR3 length: 13 amino acids. CDR3 loop: CASNIQGYQPQHF. As DNA, the CDR3 is TGTGCCAGCAATATACAGGGATATCAGCCCCAGCATTTT.

The chain combines TRBV25-1 with TRBJ1-2; TRBD1 matches at 7 bases. CDR1 MGHDK and CDR2 SYGVNS come from the germline V gene. Trimming at V came to 6 bases and at J to 7 bases, leaving 11 bases not matched to a gene. The CDR3 contains 14 residues. The CDR3 coding sequence is TGTGCCAGCAGGGGAACAGGGGAAAGTTTTGGCTACACCTTC. This codes for CASRGTGESFGYTF.

The table lists this clone with a count of one. The chain is built from TRBV6-2 or TRBV6-3 and TRBJ1-6, with a possible D match to TRBD1 (6 bases). Germline V gene lookup returns CDR1 MNHEY and CDR2 SVGEGT. The V end was cut by 2 bases, the J end by 4 bases, with 9 bases between. This CDR3 is 15 amino acids long. In nucleotides, the CDR3 is TGTGCCAGCAGTTACGGGCAGGGGTATAATTCACCCCTCCACTTT. This sequence encodes CASSYGQGYNSPLHF.

The V call is TRBV5-1, the J call TRBJ1-1; TRBD1 matches 9 bases. Germline loops: CDR1 SGHRS, CDR2 YFSETQ. Losses at the gene ends were 4 bases for V and 1 base for J; bases not matched to a gene: 5. The CDR3 has 15 residues. In DNA, the CDR3 is TGCGCCAGCAGCCCGGGGGGACAGGGGAACACTGAAGCTTTCTTT. The encoded protein is CASSPGGQGNTEAFF.

The rearrangement links TRBV6-5 to TRBJ1-2; a weak D match, TRBD1 (6 bases). Trimming cost V 7 bases and J 7 bases, with 13 bases left between them. The CDR3 consists of 12 residues. The germline gives CDR1 MNHEY, CDR2 SVGAGI. In DNA, the CDR3 is TGTGCCAGCACGTCGGACAGAGGTGGCTACACCTTC. Translated, it gives CASTSDRGGYTF.

The J gene is TRBJ2-3, the V gene TRBV3-1 (or the pseudogene TRBV3-2); D may be TRBD1 (6 bases). The germline V and J ends were trimmed by 2 bases and 0 bases, with 18 bases remaining between them. CDR3 size: 18 residues. CDR1 LGHDT and CDR2 YNNKEL come from the germline V gene (reference sequence). The CDR3 here is CASSQFRQGIVSTDTQYF. The CDR3 coding sequence is TGTGCCAGCAGCCAATTTAGGCAGGGGATTGTAAGCACAGATACGCAGTATTTT.